The 2 T cell receptor beta chains given below trace back to one sample, sequenced in a study of response to subunit inactivated influenza vaccine. TCRdb processed the RT-PCR reads anew with MiXCR; each CDR3 protein has one entry. The repertoire includes 650,000 or so distinct CDR3 sequences, 12% to 15% of them detected once, and around 7.6% sits in the top ten. The sample in question was PBMCs from blood, obtained 14 to 15 days before vaccination. Source of these receptors: a man aged 50 to 60 who received an inactivated influenza vaccine.

V usage is TRBV27 and J usage is TRBJ2-7; no clear D gene. Germline V gene sequence: CDR1 MNHEY, CDR2 SMNVEV (reference sequence). The CDR3 is 13 amino acids. Trimming pared 3 bases from V and 3 bases from J, leaving 9 bases between. The CDR3: CASSFQEGYEQYF. CDR3 sequence (DNA): TGTGCCAGCAGTTTCCAGGAAGGCTACGAGCAGTACTTC.

The chain uses TRBV5-5 and TRBJ2-2; perhaps D is TRBD1 or TRBD2 (6 bases each). V lost 4 bases and J 4 bases, leaving 17 bases between the germline ends. Per germline, CDR1 SGHKS and CDR2 YYEKEE (reference sequence). The CDR3 runs 16 residues. CDR3 in amino acids: CASSQGTWPATGELFF. CDR3 nucleotide sequence: TGTGCCAGCAGCCAGGGGACTTGGCCCGCCACCGGGGAGCTGTTTTTT.